Included here is one TCR beta chain sequence, with context. Its recognized antigen is unknown. Per-base quality was not reported, and no clone a single base away is much larger than it. These data belong to a study of long-term antiretroviral therapy in people with HIV (dated 2022 in TCRdb). General notes on the study: Collection of the earliest samples took place about a decade ahead of the 2015 WHO recommendation for immediate ART, at a time when ART was typically delayed until CD4 counts fell. From 30 adults with confirmed HIV infection, the cohort provided roughly 200 cryopreserved PBMC samples, gathered serially across a mean of about six years (range 1-12). No cross-contamination during QIAcube processing was seen in test extractions of a monoclonal T-cell line run alongside around 34 polyclonal samples. Among the approximately 30 participants with HIV, about 11 were female. A retrospective serial study tested whether changes in peripheral blood TRB repertoire composition and diversity were associated with ART initiation and durable HIV suppression.

Counted from cysteine to phenylalanine, this CDR3 has 15 amino acids. Just the 45-base CDR3 DNA is kept, in frame starting at base 1. According to the germline V gene (reference sequence), CDR1 reads GTSNPN and CDR2 reads SVGIG. V trim: 3 bases; J trim: 5 bases; unmatched bases: 4. The immunoSEQ hsTCRB v3.0 assay was used at survey level resolution for TRB variable region sequencing. A depth of about 40,000-55,000 T-cell genomes per sample was targeted for TRB sequencing. An Illumina MiSeq with a v3 150-cycle kit was used to sequence the pooled TRB libraries. In the original analysis: Repertoire analysis was run in R within a reproducible Nextflow workflow that covered QC, data transformation and analysis. LymphoSeq2, an R package for exploring AIRR-Seq data, was used to implement the custom analyses. After excluding a handful of samples that yielded fewer than 5000 total TRB sequences, fewer than 200 HIV repertoires remained for analysis. Of the roughly 190 retained HIV repertoires, about 59 were collected before and about 130 after ART initiation. Repertoires were downsampled to 5000 TRB nucleotide sequences, and summary statistics were averaged over 100 downsampling iterations. TRB sequences were retained for analysis only if CDR3 regions of at least seven amino acids were present. A Shannon entropy-derived clonality score and the Gini coefficient were used to measure diversity. In repertoire networks, the top 5000 CDR3 amino acid sequences were linked whenever an edit distance of one separated two sequences. Antigen specificity groups and MHC restriction were predicted for TRB CDR3 amino acid sequences with GLIPH2. Known CMV, EBV, HIV or tissue antigen associations were flagged by matching CDR3 amino acid sequences against VDJdb and McPAS-TCR. Pre-ART, post-ART and control groups were compared with Wilcoxon signed-rank tests and Holm-Bonferroni correction. TCRdb carries this immuneACCESS record with in-frame sequences only. Its versions omit some clonotypes, under half of them owing to an unresolved V gene in the studies checked, with the rest unexplained. That table furnishes V, J and clone size, whereas the DNA furnished D and trimming. The table for this sample lists some 25,000 clones; approximately 83% of them were counted only once. The ten most abundant clones make up roughly 5.7% of the sample.

Inclusion was restricted to participants for whom at least one PBMC sample before ART initiation and at least two post-ART samples were available. Treatment was received in the United States of America by all participants with HIV. Before DNA extraction, cryopreserved samples of about 0.95-11 million PBMC were thawed and then washed. At the time of the earliest PBMC sample, participants with HIV were aged between about 20 and 54 years. PBMC samples were contributed by each participant from 1-4 timepoints before ART initiation and 2-8 timepoints after ART initiation, with a median of 7 samples. Serial HIV viral load, CD4+ T-cell count, ART history and demographic data were obtained for every participant. Genomic DNA was extracted from unsorted PBMC with a Qiagen kit on a QIAcube, processed in batches of 12 samples. The full study reports these points: Inferences about post-ART repertoire changes are limited because no data were available on ART adherence, viral resistance or therapy changes. Since PBMC availability was limited, sequencing covered only the TCR beta chain, with no alpha chain pairing. Expanded TRB clones identified before ART initiation dominated the repertoire across all time points, though the dominance fluctuated and decreased in many PLHIV after ART. Because cell numbers in pre-ART samples were limited, unsorted PBMC were profiled instead of sorted CD4+ and CD8+ T cells. HIV repertoires had narrower CDR3 length ranges than controls, and the network structure suggested an antigen-experienced repertoire that shifted only slightly toward naive after ART. Samples dated from about 2004 to 2018, and the ART regimens used may be less effective than current ones. Starting ART was linked to a significant rise in TRB diversity, yet even after long-term ART the diversity remained significantly lower than in transplant donor controls.

The clonotype was recovered from a young man with HIV. The chain links TRBV30 with TRBJ2-3; the central 14 bases match TRBD2. The source material was unsorted PBMCs, sampled 0.7 years before starting antiretroviral therapy. DNA sequence: TGTGCCTGGAGGACTAGCGGGGGGGCCGGAGATACGCAGTATTTT. Its coded protein is CAWRTSGGAGDTQYF.